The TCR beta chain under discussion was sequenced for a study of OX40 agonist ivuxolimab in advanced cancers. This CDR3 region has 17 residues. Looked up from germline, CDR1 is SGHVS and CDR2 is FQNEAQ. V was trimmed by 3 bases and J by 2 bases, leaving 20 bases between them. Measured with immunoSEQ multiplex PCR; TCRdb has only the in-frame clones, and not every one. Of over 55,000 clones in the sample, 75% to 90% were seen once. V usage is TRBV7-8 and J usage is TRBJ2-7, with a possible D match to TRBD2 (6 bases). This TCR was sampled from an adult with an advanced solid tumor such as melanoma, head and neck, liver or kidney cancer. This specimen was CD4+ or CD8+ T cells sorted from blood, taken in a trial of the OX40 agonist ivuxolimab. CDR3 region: CASSFARIGSLPYEQYF. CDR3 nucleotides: TGTGCCAGCAGCTTCGCCCGTATCGGGAGTCTTCCCTACGAGCAGTACTTC.